A selection of T cell receptor beta chains follows, all from one sample in a study of cytomegalovirus exposure and HLA in healthy donors. The repertoire was sequenced with immunoSEQ multiplex PCR; TCRdb's copy has only in-frame clones and lacks some. Of under 200,000 clones listed, about 70% were seen once; the top ten hold about 2.9%. Sequences were obtained from PBMCs. These receptors were taken from a woman aged 40 to 50 in good health and CMV-seropositive. The CDR3 runs from the conserved cysteine through the conserved F or W. D genes are given only for firm matches. Size is stated for part of the rows, as once, few or many counts, or as a class when the clone is expanded.

CDR3 length: 11
D gene: -
clone size: -
V gene: TRBV5-6
J gene: TRBJ2-1
CDR3 protein: CASSFVDEQFF
CDR3 DNA: TGTGCCAGCAGCTTTGTCGATGAGCAGTTCTTC

CDR3 length: 15
D gene: TRBD1
clone size: -
V gene: TRBV6-5
J gene: TRBJ1-6
CDR3 protein: CASSKSQGEGSPLNF
CDR3 DNA: TGTGCCAGCAGTAAATCTCAGGGGGAAGGTTCACCCCTCAACTTT

CDR3 length: 15
D gene: TRBD2
clone size: -
V gene: TRBV28
J gene: TRBJ2-3
CDR3 protein: CASSLVAGGTDTQYF
CDR3 DNA: TGTGCCAGCAGTTTGGTGGCGGGAGGCACAGATACGCAGTATTTT

CDR3 length: 13
D gene: TRBD1
clone size: -
V gene: TRBV10-3
J gene: TRBJ2-7
CDR3 protein: CAISRDREYEQYF
CDR3 DNA: TGTGCCATCAGTCGGGACAGGGAGTACGAGCAGTACTTC

CDR3 length: 15
D gene: -
clone size: -
V gene: TRBV9
J gene: TRBJ1-2
CDR3 protein: CASSLRTGSNYGYTF
CDR3 DNA: TGTGCCAGCAGCCTTCGGACTGGGAGTAACTATGGCTACACCTTC

CDR3 length: 15
D gene: TRBD1
clone size: -
V gene: TRBV9
J gene: TRBJ1-1
CDR3 protein: CASSSGQGMNTEAFF
CDR3 DNA: TGTGCCAGCAGCTCGGGACAGGGCATGAACACTGAAGCTTTCTTT

CDR3 length: 14
D gene: -
clone size: -
V gene: TRBV7-9
J gene: TRBJ2-2
CDR3 protein: CASSFVGDTGELFF
CDR3 DNA: TGTGCCAGCAGCTTTGTCGGGGACACCGGGGAGCTGTTTTTT

CDR3 length: 18
D gene: -
clone size: -
V gene: TRBV27
J gene: TRBJ2-4
CDR3 protein: CASSLRSIGAGATNIQYF
CDR3 DNA: TGTGCCAGCAGTTTAAGGTCAATTGGGGCAGGGGCGACGAACATTCAGTACTTC

CDR3 length: 16
D gene: TRBD1
clone size: -
V gene: TRBV9
J gene: TRBJ1-6
CDR3 protein: CASSPLQGALNSPLHF
CDR3 DNA: TGTGCCAGCAGCCCCTTACAGGGGGCCTTAAATTCACCCCTCCACTTT

CDR3 length: 17
D gene: TRBD2
clone size: -
V gene: TRBV9
J gene: TRBJ2-5
CDR3 protein: CASSVWGLAGQQETQYF
CDR3 DNA: TGTGCCAGCAGCGTATGGGGACTAGCGGGACAGCAAGAGACCCAGTACTTC

CDR3 length: 16
D gene: TRBD2
clone size: few
V gene: TRBV29-1
J gene: TRBJ2-3
CDR3 protein: CSAGTSGRTSTDTQYF
CDR3 DNA: TGCAGCGCAGGGACTAGCGGGAGGACTAGCACAGATACGCAGTATTTT

CDR3 length: 15
D gene: TRBD1
clone size: -
V gene: TRBV6-1
J gene: TRBJ1-2
CDR3 protein: CASSAQKGADYGYPF
CDR3 DNA: TGTGCCAGCAGCGCCCAGAAGGGGGCGGACTATGGCTACCCCTTC